This T cell receptor beta chain was identified during a study of cytomegalovirus exposure and HLA in healthy donors listed by TCRdb under 2017. For context, the study as a whole: In an earlier analysis of roughly 500 of the donors, around 300 Gb of sequence data and 100 million or so unique TCR beta sequences from 150 million to 200 million T cells were reported. An early release that covered approximately 600 HLA-typed donors contained about 300 gigabases of sequencing data and 65 million to 100 million unique TCR sequences. The genetic ancestry cluster associated with self-reported Caucasian donors included 81% of the 300 to 450 genotyped donors. The study was designed to test whether signatures of past pathogen exposure could be identified by cataloging public T cell receptors. The T cell repertoires of 666 subjects were profiled by immunosequencing and related to cytomegalovirus serostatus. Besides the first cohort of hundreds of subjects, a separate validation cohort made up of 120 different subjects was used. The study combined high-throughput TCR immunosequencing, statistical association of individual TCRs with disease status, and machine learning to predict cytomegalovirus infection status. A later analysis re-examined previously published TCR beta repertoires from more than 600 donors and added high-resolution HLA genotyping to investigate patterns of TCR occurrence. In the later analysis, no new phenotypic data were used to find candidate immune exposures; instead, reliance was placed on TCR beta sequences and their occurrence across donors. To decide whether each TCR beta V gene segment behaved as functional or pseudogenic, an earlier analysis of approximately 620 of the donors relied on high-throughput TCR beta sequencing. Donor age, sex, ethnicity and CMV serostatus were compiled alongside the repertoire data. Genome-wide SNP genotypes for about 65% of the roughly 700 donors were used in a later genetic analysis, which treated that subset as a discovery cohort. All discovery cohort repertoires had been generated on a single sequencing platform. Both class I and class II loci were covered by HLA typing, at four-digit resolution. Typing coverage differed by locus: A, B, C, DRB1 and DQB1 were typed in roughly 620-640 donors, DQA1 in about 500, DPA1 in around 610, and DPB1 in 400 to 480. Several DR-DQ haplotypes were handled as single units for association and clustering because linkage in the cohort was strong. On average, approximately 250,000 unique TCR beta nucleotide sequences were sequenced per donor among some 430 genotyped donors of the cohort, with roughly 20% of those sequences being non-productive. Study-wide conclusions, independent of this receptor: Broadly in line with IMGT annotations, most TCR beta V segments showed up in productive rearrangements about 87% or about 30% of the time in an earlier analysis of 587 of the donors. A later genetic analysis associated a missense DCLRE1C variant with V-gene and J-gene trimming of TCR beta chains, and an independent cohort replicated the association. In this cohort, only TCR beta chains were sequenced, and detectable features were limited by the absence of alpha or paired-chain data. Most CMV-associated TCR beta chains appeared to be HLA-restricted in a later analysis, and the HLA associations seemed to be driven largely by CMV exposure. A later genetic analysis reported fewer N-insertions in productive TCRs among donors in an Asian-associated ancestry cluster than the roughly 640-donor mean. Cytomegalovirus status was reported to be diagnosed by the classifier with high specificity and sensitivity in both the original and validation cohorts. While some public TCRs were present in many individuals, most TCR sequences turned up only very rarely across donors. A further reported finding was that TCR beta sequences accurately predicted the HLA-A and HLA-B alleles for most subjects in the first cohort. A group of highly shared sequence variants was considered likely to be a technical artifact of the sequencing pipeline. Specific HLA alleles were associated with 16,951 TCR beta sequences at a false discovery rate of 0.05 in a later analysis. Correlated functional status among segregating V segments might be attributable to linkage disequilibrium, but an unknown experimental factor could not be ruled out. The only immune exposure information available for the cohort was CMV serostatus. A later analysis reported that several top co-occurrence clusters appeared linked to parvovirus B19, influenza, CMV and Epstein-Barr virus. Some IMGT-functional V segments, including TRBV6-2 and TRBV6-3, could not be told apart with the 87-base-pair reads, so those segments were excluded. In vitro tests confirmed that a few of the cytomegalovirus-associated TCR beta chains recognize cytomegalovirus antigens. In a later analysis, HLA-associated TCR beta chains were found to be more clonally expanded and to have lower generation probabilities than equally common non-associated chains. Because counts were too low, seventeen rarely observed V segments, including chromosome 9 orphons, were excluded from the earlier analysis of 587 of the donors. Roughly uniform sequencing depth across donors was assumed in presence/absence analyses, although this assumption may not hold. The study gave a list of about 160 TCR beta chains associated with cytomegalovirus. Because HLA typing was missing for some donors at each locus, association tests included only the typed subset. When HLA alleles, especially DR and DQ, strongly co-occurred, TCR associations were difficult to assign to individual alleles. The authors suggested that the approach could potentially be generalized to other disease states and immunological phenotypes. A later analysis found that TCR association rates varied across HLA loci, with DRB1 alleles showing the most associated TCRs and HLA-C alleles the fewest.

The cohort consisted of fewer than 700 healthy bone marrow donors. At the time of sampling, every cohort member was nominally healthy, though immune exposures that went unrecorded were likely present. The donor tested CMV seropositive and was one of the 289 seropositive cohort members. A peripheral blood sample was collected from each donor, and TCR beta sequencing was performed on peripheral blood mononuclear cells. Genomic DNA extraction from the blood cell samples was performed with the Qiagen DNeasy Blood Extraction Kit. A few counts support this clone. The antigen this receptor binds is unknown. One base away there is no much larger clone; base qualities are not given. The CDR3 runs 14 amino acids, cysteine and phenylalanine included. Just CDR3 DNA is preserved here, 42 bases in frame from base 1. The junction shows trimming of 5 bases on V and 8 bases on J, plus 17 bases between the germline ends. From a lookup of the germline V gene (reference sequence), CDR1 and CDR2 are LNHDA and SQIVND.

Receptor libraries were prepared by the immunoSEQ multiplex PCR assay. A mixture of 60 forward primers for TCR Vbeta segments and 13 reverse primers for TCR Jbeta segments was used in the multiplex PCR. A multiplex PCR assay on genomic DNA amplified the CDR3 region of rearranged TCR beta genes. The amplified TCR beta libraries were sequenced on the Illumina HiSeq System as 87-base-pair reads. As for the authors' bioinformatics: In a later analysis, 80 million or so unique TCR beta chains were counted across the approximately 620 repertoires, and roughly 10 million of these chains were shared by at least two donors. To remove PCR and sequencing errors, raw reads were error-corrected and collapsed into unique sequences using a nearest-neighbor algorithm that merged closely related sequences. V, D and J gene segments were assigned by aligning CDR3 sequences to IMGT reference sequences. For a sequence to be retained, a match of at least six nucleotides to both a V gene segment and a J gene segment was required. A rearrangement counted as productive if the CDR3 had no stop codons and remained in frame with V and J, and every other rearrangement counted as non-productive. CDR3 was defined by IMGT convention, running from the second conserved V-encoded cysteine to the conserved J-encoded phenylalanine. The earlier analysis of some 580 of the donors excluded any sequence lacking an unambiguous match to a single V gene segment. In an earlier analysis of several hundred of the donors, V segments were called functional above 56.7% productive rearrangements and were called segregating when the between-donor standard deviation exceeded 5%. A statistical classification framework was built for diagnosing cytomegalovirus status from the catalog of TCR beta chain sequences. In a later analysis, TCR nucleotide sequences were compared against IMGT/GENE-DB human TR gene sequences so that V and J genes could be assigned. In a later analysis, CDR3 sequences and most-parsimonious VDJ recombination scenarios were assigned using the TCRdist pipeline. In a later analysis, every TCR beta chain was defined by the combination of its CDR3 amino acid sequence and its V-gene family, and reads without a unique V-gene family were dropped. In a later analysis, some 600 highly shared, low-generation-probability nucleotide sequences were removed to address suspected cross-contamination and a sequencing artifact. In a later analysis, a clonal expansion index was calculated for each public chain from normalized within-repertoire ranks of inferred template counts. In a later analysis, generation probabilities were computed using a VDJ recombination model fitted to out-of-frame rearrangements, and the results were checked against IGoR. In a later analysis, hypergeometric tests were used to score TCR-TCR, TCR-HLA and TCR-CMV co-occurrence, with a repertoire-size bias correction applied to TCR pairs. False discovery rates were estimated in a later analysis by permuting HLA or CMV assignments 20 times. In a later analysis, co-occurring TCRs were grouped with DBSCAN, and TCRdist sequence similarity was added when clustering was performed within HLA-allele-positive subsets. Co-occurrence clustering excluded repertoires with fewer than 30,000 or more than 120,000 public chains, plus five with anomalous nucleotide sharing. TCRdb carries this immuneACCESS record with in-frame sequences only. Its versions omit some clonotypes, under half of them owing to an unresolved V gene in the studies checked, with the rest unexplained. V and J calls and clone size are copied from that table; D and trimming were computed from the DNA. The sample table holds 75,000 to 100,000 clones, of which around 74% were seen once. 12% to 15% of the sample lies in the top ten.

This chain joins TRBV19 to TRBJ2-3; a weak D assignment points to TRBD1 (5 bases agree). The source material was PBMCs. This receptor was taken from a woman in her seventies in good health and CMV-seropositive. Read as DNA, the sequence is TGTGCCAGTAGTCCTACAAAATGGGGCTCTACGCAGTATTTT. Its translation is CASSPTKWGSTQYF.